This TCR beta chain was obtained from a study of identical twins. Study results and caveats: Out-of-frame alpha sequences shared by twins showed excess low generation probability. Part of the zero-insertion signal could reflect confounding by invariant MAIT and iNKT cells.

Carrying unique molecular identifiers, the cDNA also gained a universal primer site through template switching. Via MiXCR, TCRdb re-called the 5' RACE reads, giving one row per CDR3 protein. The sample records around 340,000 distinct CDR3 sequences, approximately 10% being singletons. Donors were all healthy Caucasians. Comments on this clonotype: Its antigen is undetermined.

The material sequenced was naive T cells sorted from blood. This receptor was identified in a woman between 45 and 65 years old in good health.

Written as DNA, the CDR3 is TGTGCCTGGAGAGGAGTGGGGGCCAAAAACATTCAGTACTTC. This translates into CAWRGVGAKNIQYF. The gene calls are TRBV30 and TRBJ2-4, with D unresolved. Germline loops: CDR1 GTSNPN, CDR2 SVGIG (reference sequence). CDR3 size: 14 residues. V gave up 3 bases and J gave up 1 base, with 10 bases separating them. The full variable domain, completed using reference TRBV30 and TRBJ2-4, is SQTIHQWPATLVQPVGSPLSLECTVEGTSNPNLYWYRQAAGRGLQLLFYSVGIGQISSEVPQNLSASRPQDRQFILSSKKLLLSDSGFYLCAWRGVGAKNIQYFGAGTRLSVL.